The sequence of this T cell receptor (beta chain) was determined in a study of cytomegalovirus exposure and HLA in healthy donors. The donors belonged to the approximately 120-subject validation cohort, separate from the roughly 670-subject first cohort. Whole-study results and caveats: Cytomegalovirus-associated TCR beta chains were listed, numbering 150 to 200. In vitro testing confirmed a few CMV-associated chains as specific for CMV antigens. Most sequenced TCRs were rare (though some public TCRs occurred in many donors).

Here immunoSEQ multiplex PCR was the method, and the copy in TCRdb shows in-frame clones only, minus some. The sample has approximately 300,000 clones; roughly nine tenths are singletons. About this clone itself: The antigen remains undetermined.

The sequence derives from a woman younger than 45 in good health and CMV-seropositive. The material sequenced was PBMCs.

CDR3 region: CASSPSGASYEQYF. The DNA of the CDR3 is TGTGCCAGCAGTCCCTCGGGAGCCTCCTACGAGCAGTACTTC. The chain has TRBV28 and TRBJ2-7, with D possibly TRBD2 on 6 matching bases. Deletions cut 5 bases from V and 0 bases from J, with 11 bases between. CDR3 length: 14 residues. Germline V gene lookup returns CDR1 MDHEN and CDR2 SYDVKM. Complete variable domain (other parts from reference TRBV28 and TRBJ2-7): DVKVTQSSRYLVKRTGEKVFLECVQDMDHENMFWYRQDPGLGLRLIYFSYDVKMKEKGDIPEGYSVSREKKERFSLILESASTNQTSMYLCASSPSGASYEQYFGPGTRLTVT.